This TCR beta chain emerged from a study of T cells in Graves' hyperthyroidism and ophthalmopathy. The CDR3 runs to 14 residues. Germline V gene data show CDR1 as LNHDA and CDR2 as SQIVND (reference sequence). Unmatched junction bases numbered 0, after V lost 2 bases and J lost 4 bases. TCR beta CDR3 regions were amplified from RNA. The HTBI primer set drove a first-round RT-PCR of the TCR CDR3. TCRdb used MiXCR to reprocess the multiplex PCR reads, holding one entry per CDR3 protein. This sample has 500,000 to 650,000 distinct CDR3 sequences, with over 45% found just once. The chain couples TRBV19 to TRBJ2-2, with 8 bases that match TRBD1. The receptor was isolated from an adult woman with Graves' disease, either hyperthyroidism or ophthalmopathy (not recorded which). Sequencing used peripheral blood or thyroid tissue (not recorded which). This CDR3 is CASSITGGTGELFF. CDR3 nucleotide sequence: TGTGCCAGTAGTATAACAGGGGGCACCGGGGAGCTGTTTTTT.